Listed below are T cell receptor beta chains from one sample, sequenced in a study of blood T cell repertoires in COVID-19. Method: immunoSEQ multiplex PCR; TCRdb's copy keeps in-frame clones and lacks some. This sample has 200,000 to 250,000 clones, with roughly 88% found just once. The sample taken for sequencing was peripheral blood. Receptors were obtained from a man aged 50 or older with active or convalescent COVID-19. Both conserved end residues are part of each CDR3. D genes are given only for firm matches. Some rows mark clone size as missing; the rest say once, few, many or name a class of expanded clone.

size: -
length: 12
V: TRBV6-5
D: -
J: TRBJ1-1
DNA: TGTGCCAGCAACGGACACTTCACTGAAGCTTTCTTT
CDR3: CASNGHFTEAFF

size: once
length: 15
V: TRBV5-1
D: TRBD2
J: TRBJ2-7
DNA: TGCGCCAGCAGCTTCTCCGGGACTAGTAACTACGAGCAGTACTTC
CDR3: CASSFSGTSNYEQYF

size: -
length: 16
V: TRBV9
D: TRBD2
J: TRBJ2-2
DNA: TGTGCCAGCAGCGTTTATAGCGGGAGATTGGCGGGGGAGCTGTTTTTT
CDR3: CASSVYSGRLAGELFF

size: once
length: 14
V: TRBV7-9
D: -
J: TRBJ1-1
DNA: TGTGCCAGCAGCTCCCTGAACACCTACACTGAAGCTTTCTTT
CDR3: CASSSLNTYTEAFF

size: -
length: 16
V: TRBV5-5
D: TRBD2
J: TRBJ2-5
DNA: TGTGCCAGCAGTCGGGGGAGGACTAGGTTCTCTGAGACCCAGTACTTC
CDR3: CASSRGRTRFSETQYF

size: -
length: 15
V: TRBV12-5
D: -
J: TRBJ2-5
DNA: TGTGCTAGTGGTTTGGGGACAGCAGGCCAAGAGACCCAGTACTTC
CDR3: CASGLGTAGQETQYF

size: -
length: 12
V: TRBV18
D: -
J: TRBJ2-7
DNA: TGTGCCAGCTCACCCCCCTCGGGTGAGCAGTACTTC
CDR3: CASSPPSGEQYF

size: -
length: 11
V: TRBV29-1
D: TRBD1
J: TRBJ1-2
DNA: TGCAGTGTCGCAGGGGGCTATGGCTACACCTTC
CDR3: CSVAGGYGYTF

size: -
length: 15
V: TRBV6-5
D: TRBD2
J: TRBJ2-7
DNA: TGTGCCAGCAGTTACACTAGCGACGGAACCTACGAGCAGTACTTC
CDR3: CASSYTSDGTYEQYF

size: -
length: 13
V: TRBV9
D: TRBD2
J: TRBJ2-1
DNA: TGTGCCAGCAGCCGTACTAGCGGGCGGGAGCAGTTCTTC
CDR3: CASSRTSGREQFF

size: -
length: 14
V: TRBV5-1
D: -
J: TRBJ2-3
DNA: TGCGCCAGCAGCTCTTCCGGGACTGGGGATACGCAGTATTTT
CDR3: CASSSSGTGDTQYF

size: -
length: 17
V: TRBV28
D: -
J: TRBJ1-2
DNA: TGTGCCAGCAGTTCGACCGGCGGGGCAGCCTATGACTATGGCTACACCTTC
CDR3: CASSSTGGAAYDYGYTF

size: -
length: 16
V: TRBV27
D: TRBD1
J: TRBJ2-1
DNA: TGTGCCAGCAGTTTAGCAGGGGGCGGCTCCTACAATGAGCAGTTCTTC
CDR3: CASSLAGGGSYNEQFF

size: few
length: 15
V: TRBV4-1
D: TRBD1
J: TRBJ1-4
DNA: TGCGCCAGCAGCTCCCTGACAGGGGTCGGGGAAAAACTGTTTTTT
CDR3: CASSSLTGVGEKLFF

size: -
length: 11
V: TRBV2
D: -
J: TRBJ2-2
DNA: TGTGCCAGCAGCTACACCGGGGAGCTGTTTTTT
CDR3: CASSYTGELFF

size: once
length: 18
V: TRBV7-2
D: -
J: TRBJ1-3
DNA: TGTGCCAGCAGCTTAAGGGGCCTGACGGAGGGGTTTGGAAACACCATATATTTT
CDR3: CASSLRGLTEGFGNTIYF

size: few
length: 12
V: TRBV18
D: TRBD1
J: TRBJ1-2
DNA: TGTGCCAGTCGGACAGGTGACTATGGCTACACCTTC
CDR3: CASRTGDYGYTF

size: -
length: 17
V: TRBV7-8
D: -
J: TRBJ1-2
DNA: TGTGCCAGCAGCTTAGCGGTACACCCAACCCGGAGCTATGGCTACACCTTC
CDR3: CASSLAVHPTRSYGYTF

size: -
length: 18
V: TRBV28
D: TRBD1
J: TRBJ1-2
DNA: TGTGCCAGCAGCTCGGGAGGGACAGGGGGCGCGTCTACTTATGGCTACACCTTC
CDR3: CASSSGGTGGASTYGYTF

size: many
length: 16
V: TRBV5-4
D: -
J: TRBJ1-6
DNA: TGTGCCAGCAGCTTGGATGGGGGGGACTATAATTCACCCCTCCACTTT
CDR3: CASSLDGGDYNSPLHF

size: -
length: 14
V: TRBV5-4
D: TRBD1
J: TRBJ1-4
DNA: TGTGCCAGCAGCCCGGGACAGGTGAATGAAAAACTGTTTTTT
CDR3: CASSPGQVNEKLFF

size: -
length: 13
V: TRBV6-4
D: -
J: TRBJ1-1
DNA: TGTGCCAGCAGTGACTCCTCGAACACTGAAGCTTTCTTT
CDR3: CASSDSSNTEAFF